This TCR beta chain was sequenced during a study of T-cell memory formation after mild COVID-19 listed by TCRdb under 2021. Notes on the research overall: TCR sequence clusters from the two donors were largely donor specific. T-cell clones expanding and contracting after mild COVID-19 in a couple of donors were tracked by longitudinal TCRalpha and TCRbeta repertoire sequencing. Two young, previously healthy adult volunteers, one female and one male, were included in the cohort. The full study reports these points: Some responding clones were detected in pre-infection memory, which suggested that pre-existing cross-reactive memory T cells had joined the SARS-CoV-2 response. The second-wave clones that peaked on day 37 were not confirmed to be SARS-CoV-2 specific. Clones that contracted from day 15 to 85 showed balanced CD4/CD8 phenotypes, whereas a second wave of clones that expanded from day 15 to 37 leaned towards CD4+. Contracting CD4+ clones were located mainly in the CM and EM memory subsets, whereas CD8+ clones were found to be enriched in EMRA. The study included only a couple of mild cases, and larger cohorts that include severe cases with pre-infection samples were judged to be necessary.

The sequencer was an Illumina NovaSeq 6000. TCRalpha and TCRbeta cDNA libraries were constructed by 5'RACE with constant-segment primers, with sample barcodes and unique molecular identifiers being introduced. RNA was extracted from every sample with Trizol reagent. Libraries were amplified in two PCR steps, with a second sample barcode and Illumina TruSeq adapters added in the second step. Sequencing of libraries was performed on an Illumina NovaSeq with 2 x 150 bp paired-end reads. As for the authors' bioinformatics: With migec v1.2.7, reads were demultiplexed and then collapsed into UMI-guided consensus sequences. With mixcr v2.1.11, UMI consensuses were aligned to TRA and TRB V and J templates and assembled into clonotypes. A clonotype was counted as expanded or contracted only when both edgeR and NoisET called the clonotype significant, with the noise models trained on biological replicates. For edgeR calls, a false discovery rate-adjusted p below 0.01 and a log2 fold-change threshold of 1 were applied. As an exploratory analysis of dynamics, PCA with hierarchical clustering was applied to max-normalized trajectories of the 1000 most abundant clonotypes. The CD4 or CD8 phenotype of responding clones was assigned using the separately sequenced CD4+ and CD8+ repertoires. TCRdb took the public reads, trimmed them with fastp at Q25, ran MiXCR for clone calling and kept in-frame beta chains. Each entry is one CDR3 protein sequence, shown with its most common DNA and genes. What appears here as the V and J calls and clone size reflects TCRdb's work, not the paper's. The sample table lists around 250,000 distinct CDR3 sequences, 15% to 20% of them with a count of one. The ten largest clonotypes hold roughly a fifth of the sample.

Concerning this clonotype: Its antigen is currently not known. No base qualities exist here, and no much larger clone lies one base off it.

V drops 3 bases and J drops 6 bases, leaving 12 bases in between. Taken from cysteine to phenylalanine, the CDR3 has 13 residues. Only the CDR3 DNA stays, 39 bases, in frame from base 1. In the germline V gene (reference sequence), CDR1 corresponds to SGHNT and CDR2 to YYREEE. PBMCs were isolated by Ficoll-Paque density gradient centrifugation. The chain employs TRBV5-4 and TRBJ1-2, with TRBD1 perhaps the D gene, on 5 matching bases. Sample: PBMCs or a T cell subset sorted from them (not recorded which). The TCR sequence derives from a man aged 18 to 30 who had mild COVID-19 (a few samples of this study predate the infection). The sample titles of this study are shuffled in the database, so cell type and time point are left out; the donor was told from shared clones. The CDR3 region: CASSSGTWNGYTF. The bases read TGTGCCAGCAGCTCCGGGACCTGGAATGGCTACACCTTC.